One and the same sample provided the 26 T cell receptor beta chains below, sequenced in a study of PD-1 blockade in mismatch repair-deficient tumors. Generated by immunoSEQ multiplex PCR, the TCRdb table keeps only in-frame clones and is missing some. Counted here are 95,000 to 150,000 clones, roughly 86% occurring once; the ten biggest clones make up about 14%. Source: peripheral blood, taken 44 weeks after starting pembrolizumab. The origin of the receptors is an adult with mismatch repair-deficient cancer.

The chain joins TRBV18 to TRBJ2-7; D possibly corresponds to TRBD2 (6 bases). V dropped 7 bases and J dropped 3 bases, with 10 bases sitting between them. There are 12 residues in the CDR3. The germline gives CDR1 KGHSH, CDR2 LQKENI. The CDR3 nucleotides are TGTGCCAGCTGGGTCGGGGGCTACGAGCAGTACTTC. As protein: CASWVGGYEQYF.

The chain links TRBV10-3 to TRBJ1-1; 7 bases line up with TRBD1. Germline-derived CDR1 and CDR2 are ENHRY and SYGVKD. CDR3 length equals 14 residues. Losses at the gene ends were 6 bases for V and 4 bases for J; bases not matched to a gene: 8. The CDR3 region has the DNA TGTGCCATCAGCGGGGGTGCAGGGGGCACTGAAGCTTTCTTT. Amino acid sequence: CAISGGAGGTEAFF.

The V call is TRBV21-1, the J call TRBJ2-1; TRBD2 is the table's D call and was not checked against the DNA. TRBV21-1 is noted as a pseudogene. CDR3 length: 15 amino acids. CDR3 DNA sequence: TGTGCCAGCAGCAAGACTAGCGGGGGCTACAATGAGCAGTTCTTC. Translated: CASSKTSGGYNEQFF.

The CDR3 reads CASSEPRHSGANTGELFF. The DNA for the CDR3 is TGTGCCAGCAGCGAACCCCGACATAGCGGGGCGAACACCGGGGAGCTGTTTTTT. This sequence joins TRBV9 and TRBJ2-2; 8 bases map to TRBD2. The CDR3 has 18 residues. With V trimmed by 3 bases and J by 0 bases, 10 bases remained unmatched. CDR1 is SGDLS, CDR2 YYNGEE, per germline.

The genes are TRBV18 and TRBJ2-1, with a weak D call TRBD2 (6 bases). The germline CDR1 and CDR2 sequences are KGHSH and LQKENI. This CDR3 has 14 residues. V was trimmed by 3 bases and J by 3 bases, leaving 9 bases between them. The CDR3 sequence: CASSPMTSYNEQFF. The CDR3 bases are TGTGCCAGCTCACCTATGACTAGCTACAATGAGCAGTTCTTC.

V gene TRBV11-2 combines with J gene TRBJ2-7; D gene uncertain. Per germline, CDR1 SGHAT and CDR2 FQNNGV. With 1 base removed from V and 3 bases from J, the gap between germline ends came to 10 bases. This CDR3 spans 14 amino acids. The CDR3 loop reads CASSLGWVSYEQYF. DNA of the CDR3: TGTGCCAGCAGCTTAGGGTGGGTAAGCTACGAGCAGTACTTC.

The genes are TRBV19 and TRBJ1-4; D is perhaps TRBD1 (5 bases). The V and J ends lost 3 bases and 8 bases respectively, with 16 bases between them. Germline V gene sequence: CDR1 LNHDA, CDR2 SQIVND (reference sequence). The CDR3 has 15 amino acids. CDR3 in amino acids: CASSMLGREEEKLFF. CDR3 sequence (DNA): TGTGCCAGTAGTATGCTGGGCAGGGAGGAGGAAAAACTGTTTTTT.

J is TRBJ2-2 and V is TRBV21-1; the table assigns TRBD2, which was not confirmed against the DNA. TRBV21-1 is deemed a pseudogene. The CDR3 is 16 amino acids. The CDR3 is CASSPRTSEVTGELFF. CDR3 nucleotides: TGTGCCAGCAGCCCCCGTACTAGCGAGGTCACCGGGGAGCTGTTTTTT.

By its share, this clone is medium-sized. The chain uses TRBV5-4 and TRBJ1-1; D call uncertain. This CDR3 is built from 13 residues. CDR1 SGHNT and CDR2 YYREEE come from the germline V gene (reference sequence). Deletions cut 5 bases from V and 1 base from J, with 9 bases between. The CDR3 region is CASSFDGNTEAFF. CDR3 DNA: TGTGCCAGCAGTTTTGATGGGAACACTGAAGCTTTCTTT.

The chain joins TRBV11-3 to TRBJ2-1, with D perhaps TRBD2 (5 bases). Germline V gene data show CDR1 as SGHNT and CDR2 as YENEEA. Trimming stripped 5 bases from V and 2 bases from J, with 10 bases between. The CDR3 runs to 14 residues. CDR3 DNA: TGTGCCAGCAGCACCCGGGGTACCTACAATGAGCAGTTCTTC. Its protein product is CASSTRGTYNEQFF.

The J gene is TRBJ2-1, the V gene TRBV6-1; 12 bases line up with TRBD2. The CDR3 spans 16 residues. The germline V gene has CDR1 MNHNS and CDR2 SASEGT. The V gene end was trimmed by 4 bases and the J gene end by 6 bases; junction bases not matched to a gene: 7. CDR3 nucleotides: TGTGCCAGCAGTGTTCTAGCGGGAGGGCCGGGCAATGAGCAGTTCTTC. Protein: CASSVLAGGPGNEQFF.

V gene TRBV19 combines with J gene TRBJ2-7; TRBD1 matches 9 bases. J lost 5 bases, V lost 4 bases, and 3 bases had no gene match. Germline CDR1 LNHDA, CDR2 SQIVND (reference sequence). CDR3 size: 13 residues. The CDR3 bases are TGTGCCAGTAGTACGGACAGGGGTAACGAGCAGTACTTC. It yields the protein CASSTDRGNEQYF.

The chain couples TRBV29-1 to TRBJ2-3; 11 bases map to TRBD2. This CDR3 contains 16 residues. After removal of 2 bases from V and 1 base from J, the junction contained 5 bases not matched to a gene. Germline V gene data show CDR1 as SQVTM and CDR2 as ANQGSEA. The CDR3 region has the DNA TGCAGCGTTGAATCCATACTAGCGGGAGGCACAGATACGCAGTATTTT. Its protein is CSVESILAGGTDTQYF.

The V call is TRBV4-1, the J call TRBJ1-1, with 9 bases lining up with TRBD1. The CDR3 loop spans 15 amino acids. The germline CDR1 and CDR2 sequences are MGHRA and YSYEKL. V trimming: 1 base; J trimming: 6 bases; junction bases outside the gene matches: 6. Written as DNA, the CDR3 is TGCGCCAGCAGCCAAGCGGACAGGGGAGCCCCTGAAGCTTTCTTT. Translating gives CASSQADRGAPEAFF.

V and J are TRBV4-1 and TRBJ2-1, with TRBD2 identical over 7 bases. The CDR3 runs 18 residues. Trimming took 5 bases from V and 0 from J; bases not matched to a gene: 13. Looked up from germline, CDR1 is MGHRA and CDR2 is YSYEKL. CDR3 coding DNA: TGCGCCAGCAGCAAAATCACCTCCGGGACTACCTCCTACAATGAGCAGTTCTTC. This gives the protein CASSKITSGTTSYNEQFF.

The CDR3 coding sequence is TGCGCCAGCCAGCGTTTGGGAGGCAGTGAGCAGTTCTTC. It codes for CASQRLGGSEQFF. This chain connects TRBV4-1 to TRBJ2-1; a possible D gene is TRBD2 (6 bases). The germline CDR1 and CDR2 sequences are MGHRA and YSYEKL. CDR3 length: 13 residues. V was pared by 8 bases and J by 9 bases, with 17 bases between.

V usage is TRBV20-1 and J usage is TRBJ2-2; D is uncertain. The CDR3 runs 11 residues. Germline values: CDR1 DFQATT, CDR2 SNEGSKA (reference sequence). V was pared by 1 base and J by 7 bases, with 4 bases between. The CDR3 spells CSARGYGELFF. The CDR3 bases are TGCAGTGCTAGAGGATACGGGGAGCTGTTTTTT.

This clone showed up just once. The V and J genes are TRBV30 and TRBJ2-1; D is unclear. Germline assignment: CDR1 GTSNPN and CDR2 SVGIG (reference sequence). Trimming removed 3 bases at V and 4 bases at J, with 13 bases between. The CDR3 length is 14 residues. The CDR3 bases are TGTGCCTGGAGGTTTGGCGTACCGTACAATGAGCAGTTCTTC. Its protein is CAWRFGVPYNEQFF.

The rearrangement joins TRBV6-5 to TRBJ1-3; D may be TRBD1 (5 bases). The CDR3 loop spans 16 amino acids. V shed 4 bases and J shed 7 bases, with 20 bases lying between them. Germline CDR1 reads MNHEY; CDR2 reads SVGAGI. Here the CDR3 reads CASSWGRPSPANTIYF. The CDR3 DNA reads TGTGCCAGCAGTTGGGGCAGACCAAGCCCGGCTAACACCATATATTTT.

The chain employs TRBV4-1 and TRBJ1-4; D is perhaps TRBD1 (6 bases). There are 15 residues in the CDR3. Germline V gives CDR1 MGHRA, CDR2 YSYEKL. V lost 1 base to trimming and J lost 10 bases, with 16 bases between them. The CDR3 protein is CASSQVAGAGGKLFF. In DNA form, the CDR3 reads TGCGCCAGCAGCCAAGTAGCAGGGGCCGGAGGAAAACTGTTTTTT.

This clone was observed a handful of times. The chain links TRBV2 to TRBJ1-4; 7 nucleotides align to TRBD1. Germline-derived CDR1 and CDR2 are SNHLY and FYNNEI. Unmatched junction bases numbered 7, after V lost 10 bases and J lost 8 bases. This CDR3 contains 12 residues. The CDR3 sequence: CATHRGGEKLFF. The CDR3 nucleotides are TGTGCCACACACAGGGGAGGAGAAAAACTGTTTTTT.

This chain connects TRBV11-3 to TRBJ2-7; D perhaps matches TRBD1 (5 bases). Germline lookup yields CDR1 SGHNT and CDR2 YENEEA. With 1 base removed from V and 5 bases from J, the gap between germline ends came to 12 bases. CDR3 size: 14 residues. CDR3 loop: CASSLAAGWNEQYF. Written as DNA, the CDR3 is TGTGCCAGCAGCTTAGCGGCAGGGTGGAACGAGCAGTACTTC.

The rearrangement uses TRBV5-1 and TRBJ2-5; 9 bases align to TRBD1. This CDR3 region has 16 residues. Trimming at V came to 0 bases and at J to 6 bases, leaving 9 bases not matched to a gene. CDR1 and CDR2 (germline): SGHRS, YFSETQ. CDR3 nucleotide sequence: TGCGCCAGCAGCTTGGAACCGGGACAGGGTGGGAAGACCCAGTACTTC. It is translated as CASSLEPGQGGKTQYF.

The chain carries TRBV6-4 and TRBJ2-1, with 8 nucleotides matching TRBD1. Per the germline V gene, CDR1 is MRHNA and CDR2 is SNTAGT. The V and J ends lost 3 bases and 7 bases, in that order; junction bases with no gene match: 8. The CDR3 loop spans 15 amino acids. This chain's CDR3 is CASSEAGGDNNEQFF. As DNA, the CDR3 is TGTGCCAGCAGTGAGGCAGGGGGCGATAATAATGAGCAGTTCTTC.

The V call is TRBV11-2, the J call TRBJ2-7; 11 bases fit TRBD2. Germline V gene lookup returns CDR1 SGHAT and CDR2 FQNNGV. The CDR3 sequence is 15 residues long. The V and J ends lost 5 bases and 4 bases, in that order; junction bases with no gene match: 7. The CDR3 sequence is CASSRTGTSGYEQYF. The CDR3 DNA follows: TGTGCCAGCAGCCGCACCGGGACTAGCGGATACGAGCAGTACTTC. Filled out from reference TRBV11-2 and TRBJ2-7, the complete variable domain reads EAGVAQSPRYKIIEKRQSVAFWCNPISGHATLYWYQQILGQGPKLLIQFQNNGVVDDSQLPKDRFSAERLKGVDSTLKIQPAKLEDSAVYLCASSRTGTSGYEQYFGPGTRLTVT.

The chain links TRBV7-2 to TRBJ2-7, with D possibly being TRBD1 (5 bases). Looked up from germline, CDR1 is SGHTA and CDR2 is FQGNSA. V dropped 1 base and J dropped 2 bases, with 15 bases sitting between them. The CDR3 totals 16 residues. CDR3 DNA: TGTGCCAGCAGCTTAGGGGCTACGGGCAGGGCCTACGAGCAGTACTTC. As protein: CASSLGATGRAYEQYF. Based on the CDR3 plus reference TRBV7-2 and TRBJ2-7, the full variable domain is GAGVSQSPSNKVTEKGKDVELRCDPISGHTALYWYRQSLGQGLEFLIYFQGNSAPDKSGLPSDRFSAERTGGSVSTLTIQRTQQEDSAVYLCASSLGATGRAYEQYFGPGTRLTVT.